These 3 T cell receptor beta chains came from one sample sequenced in a study of shared clonotypes between healthy human individuals. Generated by immunoSEQ multiplex PCR, the TCRdb table keeps only in-frame clones and is missing some. The sample carries 470,000 or so clones, approximately 80% recorded once. The specimen sequenced was PBMCs. These receptors all come from a woman aged 40 to 49 in good health. Some clones in this sample may be carry-over from other donors' samples.

V gene TRBV30 combines with J gene TRBJ2-2; 7 bases map to TRBD1. V lost 0 bases and J lost 4; bases outside the gene matches: 5. The CDR3 contains 15 residues. Germline assignment: CDR1 GTSNPN and CDR2 SVGIG (reference sequence). CDR3 nucleotides: TGTGCCTGGAGTGTAGTGGCAGGGGGCACCGGGGAGCTGTTTTTT. Translating it yields CAWSVVAGGTGELFF.

The chain combines TRBV7-2 with TRBJ2-7, with unresolved D. CDR1 SGHTA and CDR2 FQGNSA come from the germline V gene. CDR3 length: 11 amino acids. V lost 5 bases and J lost 12, with 14 bases in between. CDR3 in amino acids: CASSRGSAGYF. The CDR3 DNA follows: TGTGCCAGCAGCCGAGGTAGTGCAGGGTACTTC.

This clone was recorded only once. Just one base apart from a much larger clone, this may be a read error. The chain combines TRBV7-2 with TRBJ1-2; D uncertain. V lost 3 bases, J lost 4 bases, and 6 bases lay in between. Germline CDR1 is SGHTA and CDR2 is FQGNSA. The CDR3 spans 12 residues. DNA for the CDR3: TGTGCCAGCAGCTTCGCAGGCTATGGCTACACCTTC. It translates to CASSFAGYGYTF.